The 31 T cell receptor beta chains below come from one sample, sequenced in a study of blood T cells in healthy people across ages. PCR was performed a second time for roughly 7 to 11 cycles using a sample-barcoded 5' primer and a J-beta primer mix. Each CDR3 protein is one row after TCRdb ran MiXCR on the 5' RACE reads. The table has about 780,000 distinct CDR3 sequences, about half seen once. Sequenced: blood. The receptor source for this set is a man older than 75 in good health.

This clonotype was recorded only once. The chain combines TRBV6-1 with TRBJ2-3, with TRBD1 matching over 8 bases. Trimming removed 8 bases from V and 6 bases from J; junction bases left unmatched: 7. Per germline, CDR1 MNHNS and CDR2 SASEGT. The CDR3 sequence is 13 residues long. The CDR3 DNA reads as TGTGCCAGCCATAGCAGGGGGCGGGATACGCAGTATTTT. The encoded protein is CASHSRGRDTQYF.

This clonotype was seen more than once but under ten times. The chain carries TRBV20-1 and TRBJ2-3; D perhaps matches TRBD2 (5 bases). The CDR3 sequence is 14 residues long. Germline CDR1 and CDR2: DFQATT and SNEGSKA (reference sequence). V was pared by 0 bases and J by 4 bases, with 11 bases between. This CDR3 is CSARERDWADTQYF. CDR3 sequence (DNA): TGCAGTGCTAGAGAACGGGATTGGGCAGATACGCAGTATTTT.

Comments on this clonotype: One junction end disagrees with the germline gene, perhaps due to a read error. The chain combines TRBV25-1 with TRBJ1-5, with D tentatively TRBD1 (5 bases). This CDR3 has 13 amino acids. Germline-derived CDR1 and CDR2 are MGHDK and SYGVNS. CDR3 loop: CAGSVRDDGPQHF. The CDR3 region has the DNA TGTGCCGGCAGTGTCAGGGACGATGGGCCCCAGCATTTT. Filled out from reference TRBV25-1 and TRBJ1-5, the complete variable domain reads EADIYQTPRYLVIGTGKKITLECSQTMGHDKMYWYQQDPGMELHLIHYSYGVNSTEKGDLSSESTVSRIRTEHFPLTLESARPSHTSQYLCAGSVRDDGPQHFGDGTRLSIL.

The V and J genes are TRBV20-1 and TRBJ2-7; possibly TRBD1 or TRBD2 for D (5 bases each). Per the germline V gene, CDR1 is DFQATT and CDR2 is SNEGSKA (reference sequence). V was shortened by 4 bases and J by 2 bases, with 12 bases between the two germline ends. The CDR3 has 13 amino acids. CDR3 sequence: CSANRDVAYEQYF. CDR3 coding DNA: TGCAGTGCTAACCGGGACGTAGCCTACGAGCAGTACTTC.

The chain couples TRBV7-9 to TRBJ2-3; 7 nucleotides line up with TRBD1. V shed 5 bases, J shed 4 bases, and the junction held 3 bases outside the gene matches. Germline assignment: CDR1 SEHNR and CDR2 FQNEAQ (reference sequence). This CDR3 has 13 residues. CDR3 region: CASSVGTADTQYF. The CDR3 DNA follows: TGTGCCAGCAGCGTGGGGACAGCAGATACGCAGTATTTT.

The chain couples TRBV29-1 to TRBJ2-1, with TRBD2 matching over 8 bases. The J call may be wrong; the DNA end is better matched by TRBJ2-7. The length of the CDR3 is 15 residues. Germline loops: CDR1 SQVTM, CDR2 ANQGSEA. The CDR3 sequence: CSVATSASSYNEQYF. CDR3 DNA sequence: TGCAGCGTGGCGACTAGCGCGAGCTCCTACAATGAGCAGTACTTC.

This rearrangement joins TRBV14 to TRBJ2-1; D is unresolved. CDR3 length: 13 residues. V was clipped by 7 bases and J by 6 bases, with 13 bases between them. Looked up from germline, CDR1 is SGHDN and CDR2 is FVKESK. The CDR3 DNA follows: TGTGCCAGCAACCCGAGGTACGGCAATGAGCAGTTCTTC. This codes for CASNPRYGNEQFF.

In its sample, this clonotype was seen once. Being one base from a much bigger clone, this may be a read error. This chain connects TRBV5-1 to TRBJ2-5, with D maybe TRBD1 (6 bases). The CDR3 is 15 amino acids. Germline loops: CDR1 SGHRS, CDR2 YFSETQ. The CDR3 region has the DNA TGCACCAGCAGACTCGTTCTGGGGGCTAGAGAGACCCAGTACTTC. As protein: CTSRLVLGARETQYF.

V is TRBV10-2 and J is TRBJ2-5, with 10 bases that match TRBD2. The CDR3 has 15 residues. Looked up from germline, CDR1 is WSHSY and CDR2 is SAAADI. With V trimmed by 3 bases and J by 5 bases, 6 bases remained unmatched. Written as DNA, the CDR3 is TGCGCCAGCAGTGACCCTAGCGGGGGTGCGGAGACCCAGTACTTC. Residues: CASSDPSGGAETQYF.

This clonotype has ten or more counts. In DNA form, the CDR3 reads TGCAGTGCTAGAGTATCCTCTAACTATGGCTACACCTTC. This translates into CSARVSSNYGYTF. The chain recombines TRBV20-1 with TRBJ1-2; D unclear. Deletions cut 1 base from V and 0 bases from J, with 6 bases between. The germline CDR1 and CDR2 sequences are DFQATT and SNEGSKA (reference sequence). The CDR3 extends over 13 amino acids.

This clonotype showed up just a few times. CDR3 sequence reads: CSARVPGTGDTEAFF. CDR3 DNA sequence: TGCAGTGCTAGAGTTCCTGGGACAGGGGATACTGAAGCTTTCTTT. The chain has TRBV20-1 and TRBJ1-1; 10 nucleotides line up with TRBD1. Germline-derived CDR1 and CDR2 are DFQATT and SNEGSKA (reference sequence). V was pared by 1 base and J by 5 bases, with 7 bases of the junction left unmatched. The CDR3 covers 15 residues.

This sequence joins TRBV20-1 and TRBJ2-7, with 11 bases matching TRBD2. Germline lookup yields CDR1 DFQATT and CDR2 SNEGSKA (reference sequence). The V segment lost 4 bases and the J segment 3 bases; nucleotides outside the gene matches: 2. CDR3 length: 13 amino acids. The chain's CDR3 is CSAITSGGYEQYF. In nucleotides, the CDR3 is TGCAGTGCTATTACTAGCGGGGGCTACGAGCAGTACTTC.

At least ten counts were recorded for this clonotype. At one boundary the junction diverges from the germline segment, which might be a read error. This chain joins TRBV2 and TRBJ2-3, with 9 bases lining up with TRBD2. The length of the CDR3 is 14 residues. CDR1 SNHLY and CDR2 FYNNEI come from the germline V gene. The CDR3 DNA is TGTGGCAGCACGGATAGCGGGAGTCCAGATACGCAGTATTTT. Protein product: CGSTDSGSPDTQYF.

Turning to this clonotype: One end of the junction does not line up with germline, which may come from a read error. V and J are TRBV7-3 and TRBJ2-6; D uncertain. The germline V gene encodes CDR1 SGHTA and CDR2 FQGTGA. The CDR3 spans 17 residues. The CDR3 DNA sequence: TGTGCCAGCAGCTTAGAAACCTTGCCTTCTGAGGCCAACGTCCTGACTTTC. Translating it yields CASSLETLPSEANVLTF.

The DNA of the CDR3 is TGTGCCAGCAGTTTAGGCTCGAAACAGCTTAATTCACCCCTCCACTTT. This translates into CASSLGSKQLNSPLHF. This rearrangement joins TRBV12-3 or TRBV12-4 to TRBJ1-6; D remains ambiguous. Deletions cut 1 base from V and 6 bases from J, with 13 bases between. This CDR3 spans 16 amino acids.

This clonotype was seen a handful of times. The chain employs TRBV4-3 and TRBJ2-5; the D is unclear. The CDR3 is 14 amino acids. CDR1 and CDR2 from the germline V gene are LGHNA and YSLEER. Trimming shortened V by 1 base and J by 3 bases, and 9 bases separated the two germline ends. The CDR3 DNA is TGCGCCAGCAGCCAAGGGGTGAGTGAAGAGACCCAGTACTTC. Translating gives CASSQGVSEETQYF.

The chain links TRBV6-6 to TRBJ2-7, with a weak D call TRBD1 (5 bases). The closer fit of TRBJ2-5 to the DNA end suggests the J call may be wrong. Germline V gene data show CDR1 as MNHNY and CDR2 as SVGAGI (reference sequence). The CDR3 has 12 amino acids. CDR3 sequence reads: CASSYVQGTQYF. Here the CDR3 DNA reads TGTGCCAGCAGTTACGTCCAGGGGACCCAGTACTTC.

The chain carries TRBV6-6 and TRBJ1-1; 7 nucleotides line up with TRBD1. This CDR3 spans 14 amino acids. Germline CDR1 and CDR2: MNHNY and SVGAGI (reference sequence). Trimming at V came to 6 bases and at J to 5 bases, leaving 9 bases not matched to a gene. The CDR3 DNA reads as TGTGCCAGCAGGACGACAGGGTTGGGAACTGAAGCTTTCTTT. Translation: CASRTTGLGTEAFF.

The J gene is TRBJ2-7, the V gene TRBV6-2 or TRBV6-3; D might be TRBD1 (5 bases). The V gene's germline CDR1 is MNHEY and CDR2 SVGEGT. This CDR3 region has 13 residues. With 7 bases removed from V and 5 bases from J, the gap between germline ends came to 15 bases. The CDR3 coding sequence is TGTGCCAGCACCGACGACAGATCTAACGAGCAGTACTTC. Amino acid sequence: CASTDDRSNEQYF.

This clonotype was detected a few times. CDR3 loop: CASSLAGGPSSYNEQFF. The CDR3 DNA follows: TGTGCCAGCAGCTTGGCTGGGGGTCCAAGCTCCTACAATGAGCAGTTCTTC. The chain employs TRBV5-5 and TRBJ2-1; the D gene could be TRBD1 or TRBD2 (5 bases each). CDR1 and CDR2 from the germline V gene are SGHKS and YYEKEE (reference sequence). The CDR3 loop spans 17 amino acids. V lost 0 bases and J 0 bases, leaving 13 bases between the germline ends.

A few counts support this clonotype. The V call is TRBV3-1, the J call TRBJ2-1; D remains ambiguous. Germline CDR1 and CDR2: LGHDT and YNNKEL (reference sequence). There are 13 residues in the CDR3. V was cut by 6 bases and J by 7 bases, with 13 bases left in between. The chain's CDR3 is CASSLNRENEQFF. The CDR3 DNA is TGTGCCAGCAGTCTAAATCGAGAGAATGAGCAGTTCTTC.

Concerning this clonotype: The junction shows a germline mismatch at one end, possibly a read error. The chain recombines TRBV29-1 with TRBJ2-5; tentative D call: TRBD1 (6 bases). Germline loops: CDR1 SQVTM, CDR2 ANQGSEA. The CDR3 is made up of 12 amino acids. This CDR3 is CCVYRDQETQYF. CDR3 DNA sequence: TGCTGCGTCTACAGGGACCAAGAGACCCAGTACTTC.

The V and J genes are TRBV7-9 and TRBJ2-1, with a weak D call TRBD2 (5 bases). With 5 bases removed from V and 3 bases from J, the gap between germline ends came to 17 bases. Germline V CDR1 and CDR2: SEHNR, FQNEAQ (reference sequence). The CDR3 is 16 residues long. The CDR3: CASSHSDGGFYNEQFF. CDR3 nucleotides: TGTGCCAGCAGCCACTCAGATGGAGGATTCTACAATGAGCAGTTCTTC.

This clonotype was seen a handful of times. The chain has TRBV2 and TRBJ2-1; 8 bases agree with TRBD2. The CDR3 spans 15 residues. Losses at the gene ends were 3 bases for V and 2 bases for J; bases not matched to a gene: 3. Germline V gene lookup returns CDR1 SNHLY and CDR2 FYNNEI. Here the CDR3 reads CASSDRTSPYNEQFF. CDR3 in DNA: TGTGCCAGCAGTGACCGGACTAGCCCCTACAATGAGCAGTTCTTC.

The chain carries TRBV7-2 and TRBJ2-5; 9 bases agree with TRBD1. Germline V gene data show CDR1 as SGHTA and CDR2 as FQGNSA. The CDR3 runs to 13 residues. V trimming: 5 bases; J trimming: 4 bases; junction bases outside the gene matches: 2. CDR3 protein: CASSQQGAETQYF. The CDR3 DNA follows: TGTGCCAGCAGCCAACAGGGGGCAGAGACCCAGTACTTC.

This clonotype was detected ten times or more. This chain connects TRBV7-2 to TRBJ2-5, with 8 bases that match TRBD1. CDR1 and CDR2 (germline): SGHTA, FQGNSA. This CDR3 has 14 amino acids. V lost 5 bases and J lost 4; bases outside the gene matches: 6. For the CDR3, the DNA is TGTGCCAGCAGCCTAGGGGGGACAGGAGAGACCCAGTACTTC. This gives the protein CASSLGGTGETQYF.

The chain links TRBV7-8 to TRBJ1-5, with D maybe TRBD1 (6 bases). This CDR3 is built from 15 residues. Trimming pared 2 bases from V and 2 bases from J, leaving 10 bases between. Germline V gene sequence: CDR1 SGHVS, CDR2 FQNEAQ. CDR3 residues: CASSLRRQGNQPQHF. CDR3 bases: TGTGCCAGCAGCTTACGACGACAGGGCAATCAGCCCCAGCATTTT.

V usage is TRBV12-3 or TRBV12-4 and J usage is TRBJ2-1; 11 bases align to TRBD2. V shed 4 bases and J 5 bases; nucleotides not matched to a gene: 7. CDR3 length equals 16 residues. CDR3 nucleotides: TGTGCCAGCAGTTACTATAGCGGGAGGGAGAACAATGAGCAGTTCTTC. This sequence encodes CASSYYSGRENNEQFF.

V gene TRBV10-3 combines with J gene TRBJ2-1; 12 bases are a match to TRBD2. Judging by the DNA end, TRBJ2-7 fits better; the J call may be wrong. Germline CDR1 reads ENHRY; CDR2 reads SYGVKD. The CDR3 is 14 amino acids. The CDR3 region is CAISRLAGDNEQYF. DNA of the CDR3: TGTGCCATCAGCAGACTAGCGGGAGACAATGAGCAGTACTTC.

About this clonotype itself: This may be a read error: a much more frequent sequence differs by one nucleotide. The chain has TRBV20-1 and TRBJ2-6; D ambiguous. The CDR3 totals 18 residues. CDR1 DFQATT and CDR2 SNEGSKA come from the germline V gene (reference sequence). V shed 3 bases and J shed 1 base, with 19 bases lying between them. DNA of the CDR3: TGCAGTGCTAGCCCCCCTTTGTCCGTACAATCTGGGGCCAACGTCCTGACTTTC. Its protein product is CSASPPLSVQSGANVLTF.

The chain joins TRBV6-1 to TRBJ2-5; TRBD2 matches 15 bases. The junction had 3 bases not matched to a gene; V was cut back by 2 bases and J by 5 bases. This CDR3 comprises 16 residues. Germline lookup yields CDR1 MNHNS and CDR2 SASEGT. The CDR3 DNA follows: TGTGCCAGCAGTGAATTCGGGACTAGCGGGGGGGAGACCCAGTACTTC. Its protein product is CASSEFGTSGGETQYF.